This T cell receptor beta chain was retrieved from a study of cytomegalovirus exposure and HLA in healthy donors. Study-level background: One earlier analysis, a look at some 180 million T cells, found some 100 million unique TCR beta sequences. Study-level findings and limits: In a later analysis, the majority of CMV-associated beta chains seemingly showed HLA restriction.

As to this clone: Its matching antigen is unknown.

There are 15 residues in the CDR3. The germline V gene encodes CDR1 SGHAT and CDR2 FQNNGV. Losses at the gene ends were 3 bases for V and 2 bases for J; bases not matched to a gene: 5. Researchers ran the PCR with 60 Vbeta and 13 Jbeta primers. Clones were read by immunoSEQ multiplex PCR, and TCRdb kept only the in-frame ones, dropping some. This sample has tens of thousands of clones, with around four fifths found just once. The chain couples TRBV11-2 to TRBJ2-7; 9 bases agree with TRBD1. The sequencing sample was made of PBMCs. This sequence was found in a man aged 30-40 years in good health and CMV-seronegative. The CDR3 sequence: CASSFSGTGPYEQYF. CDR3 DNA: TGTGCCAGCAGCTTCTCCGGGACAGGGCCCTACGAGCAGTACTTC.